This T cell receptor (beta chain) was sequenced during a study of T cell responses to AZD1222 COVID-19 vaccine. Comments on this clone: Its antigen is currently unknown.

Repertoires were generated with immunoSEQ multiplex PCR, while TCRdb's copy carries only in-frame clones and drops some. In the table there are 95,000 to 150,000 clones, approximately 80% of which are singletons. The CDR3 runs 12 residues. CDR1 is MDHEN, CDR2 SYDVKM, per germline. Between the trimmed V and J ends, which lost 4 bases and 11 bases, there was a span of 14 bases. Study-wide points: Recipients of AZD1222 seropositive at baseline numbered only 6 or 7. Reportedly, nearly half the spike-specific TCRs target unmutated variant regions. Mostly white British, mostly female donors; authors suggested clonal diversity may be underestimated.

This clonotype was obtained from an adult who received the AZD1222 COVID-19 vaccine. The input for sequencing was peripheral blood, taken 28 days after the second AZD1222 dose. V gene TRBV28 combines with J gene TRBJ1-1; possibly TRBD1 for D (5 bases). CDR3 amino acids: CASSSEPGTAFF. CDR3 nucleotides: TGTGCCAGCAGTTCTGAACCGGGGACGGCTTTCTTT.